This entry concerns a single TCR beta chain. The antigen remains unidentified. Clones were sequenced by immunoSEQ multiplex PCR, and TCRdb holds only the in-frame ones, with some missing. The sample yields over 65,000 clones, 85% to 90% seen once. The data belong to a study of OX40 agonist ivuxolimab in advanced cancers. Study in general: Dose-escalation patients were diagnosed with hepatocellular carcinoma, melanoma, renal cell cancer or head and neck cancer. Aged roughly 23 to 90 with a mean of 60 years, they were more than 80% male.

Study observations and caveats: Some nonresponders likewise displayed low normalized T-cell clonal expansion.

The length of the CDR3 is 13 residues. V was cut by 5 bases and J by 5 bases, with 13 bases left in between. Germline V lookup: CDR1 SGHRS, CDR2 YFSETQ. The clonotype originates from an adult with an advanced solid tumor such as melanoma, head and neck, liver or kidney cancer. This chain uses TRBV5-1 with TRBJ2-5; possible D gene TRBD2, 5 bases. The source was CD4+ or CD8+ T cells sorted from blood, collected in a trial of the OX40 agonist ivuxolimab. Here the CDR3 reads CASSRADVETQYF. The CDR3 bases are TGCGCCAGCAGTAGAGCGGATGTGGAGACCCAGTACTTC. The full variable domain, its missing parts supplied by reference TRBV5-1 and TRBJ2-5, is KAGVTQTPRYLIKTRGQQVTLSCSPISGHRSVSWYQQTPGQGLQFLFEYFSETQRNKGNFPGRFSGRQFSNSRSEMNVSTLELGDSALYLCASSRADVETQYFGPGTRLLVL.